This entry features one T cell receptor beta chain sequence. The treatment here: some 20 received Ad26.COV2.S at low or high dose, single or two shots; a few received placebo; per-sample allocation not given. Following the first vaccine or placebo injection, samples were taken on day 63. The V gene lost 5 bases and the J gene lost 3 bases, with 10 bases spanning the gap. Germline V gene lookup returns CDR1 SGHTA and CDR2 FQGTGA. The CDR3 extends over 13 amino acids. This sample is part of a study of Ad26.COV2.S vaccination and SARS-CoV-2 variants. The protocol was immunoSEQ multiplex PCR, while the TCRdb copy is restricted to in-frame clones and leaves out a portion. The sample has some 290,000 clones, about 82% seen once; the top ten hold 2% to 2.5%.

The sequence was collected from a person aged 18-65 years who received the Ad26.COV2.S COVID-19 vaccine or a placebo. The input for sequencing was peripheral blood, taken in a trial of Ad26.COV2.S vaccine versus placebo. This chain connects TRBV7-3 to TRBJ2-5; D call uncertain. The CDR3 here is CASSRRQEETQYF. For the CDR3, the DNA is TGTGCCAGCAGCCGCCGACAAGAAGAGACCCAGTACTTC.